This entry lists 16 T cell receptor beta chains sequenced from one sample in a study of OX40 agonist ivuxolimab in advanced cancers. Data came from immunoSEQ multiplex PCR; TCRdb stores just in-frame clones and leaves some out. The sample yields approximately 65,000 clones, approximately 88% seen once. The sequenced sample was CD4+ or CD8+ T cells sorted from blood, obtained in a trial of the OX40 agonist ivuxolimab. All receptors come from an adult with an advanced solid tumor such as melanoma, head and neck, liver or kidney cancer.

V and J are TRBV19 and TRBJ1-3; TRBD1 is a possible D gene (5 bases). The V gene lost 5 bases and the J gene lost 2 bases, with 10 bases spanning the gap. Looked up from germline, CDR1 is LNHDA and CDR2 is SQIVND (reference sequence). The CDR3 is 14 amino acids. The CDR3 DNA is TGTGCCAGTAGTCGAGGGGATGCTGGAAACACCATATATTTT. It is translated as CASSRGDAGNTIYF.

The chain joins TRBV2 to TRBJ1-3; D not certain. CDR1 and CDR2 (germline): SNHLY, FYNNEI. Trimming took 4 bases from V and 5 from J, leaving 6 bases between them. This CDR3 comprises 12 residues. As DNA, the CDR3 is TGTGCCAGCAGTGTCAATAGAAACACCATATATTTT. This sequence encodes CASSVNRNTIYF.

The CDR3 bases are TGTGCCAGCAGAAAAACGGGGAAAGGTGGCTACACCTTC. Its protein is CASRKTGKGGYTF. This chain connects TRBV28 to TRBJ1-2, with unresolved D. V was cut by 6 bases and J by 7 bases, with 15 bases left in between. The germline V gene encodes CDR1 MDHEN and CDR2 SYDVKM. The CDR3 is 13 residues long.

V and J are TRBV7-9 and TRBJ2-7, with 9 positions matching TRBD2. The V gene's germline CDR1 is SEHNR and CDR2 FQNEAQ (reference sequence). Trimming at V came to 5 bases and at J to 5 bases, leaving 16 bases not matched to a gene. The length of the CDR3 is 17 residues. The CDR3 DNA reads TGTGCCAGCAGCCCGACCCGGCTGGCGGGGGGGCGGAACGAGCAGTACTTC. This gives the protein CASSPTRLAGGRNEQYF.

The CDR3: CAWGWGQGASEQYF. CDR3 nucleotide sequence: TGTGCCTGGGGGTGGGGACAGGGCGCATCCGAGCAGTACTTC. The rearrangement uses TRBV30 and TRBJ2-7; 9 positions match TRBD1. CDR1 GTSNPN and CDR2 SVGIG come from the germline V gene (reference sequence). The length of the CDR3 is 14 residues. Trimming removed 5 bases from V and 6 bases from J; junction bases left unmatched: 11.

CDR3 bases: TGTGCCAGCAGTTACGACAGGGGGGGCACTGAAGCTTTCTTT. This translates into CASSYDRGGTEAFF. The genes are TRBV6-5 and TRBJ1-1; 9 bases are shared with TRBD1. The CDR3 loop spans 14 amino acids. The J segment lost 4 bases and the V segment lost 2 bases, leaving 2 bases of the junction unmatched. The germline gives CDR1 MNHEY, CDR2 SVGAGI.

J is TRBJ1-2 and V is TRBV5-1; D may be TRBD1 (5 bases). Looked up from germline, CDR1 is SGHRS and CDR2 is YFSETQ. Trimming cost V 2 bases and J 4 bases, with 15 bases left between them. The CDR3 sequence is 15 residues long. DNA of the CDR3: TGCGCCAGCAGCTTTGCGGCAGGGAGGGCCTATGGCTACACCTTC. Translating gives CASSFAAGRAYGYTF.

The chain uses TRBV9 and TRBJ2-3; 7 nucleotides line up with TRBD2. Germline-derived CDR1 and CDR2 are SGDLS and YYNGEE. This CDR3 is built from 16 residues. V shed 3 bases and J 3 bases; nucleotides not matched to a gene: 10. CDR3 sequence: CASSASGGSSTDTQYF. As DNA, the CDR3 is TGTGCCAGCAGCGCCTCGGGCGGGAGTTCGACAGATACGCAGTATTTT.

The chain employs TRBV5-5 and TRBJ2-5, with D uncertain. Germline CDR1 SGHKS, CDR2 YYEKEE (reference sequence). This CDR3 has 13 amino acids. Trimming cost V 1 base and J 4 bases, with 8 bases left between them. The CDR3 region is CASSLLWVETQYF. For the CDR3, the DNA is TGTGCCAGCAGCTTGTTGTGGGTAGAGACCCAGTACTTC. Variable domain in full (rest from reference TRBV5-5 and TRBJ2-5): DAGVTQSPTHLIKTRGQQVTLRCSPISGHKSVSWYQQVLGQGPQFIFQYYEKEERGRGNFPDRFSARQFPNYSSELNVNALLLGDSALYLCASSLLWVETQYFGPGTRLLVL.

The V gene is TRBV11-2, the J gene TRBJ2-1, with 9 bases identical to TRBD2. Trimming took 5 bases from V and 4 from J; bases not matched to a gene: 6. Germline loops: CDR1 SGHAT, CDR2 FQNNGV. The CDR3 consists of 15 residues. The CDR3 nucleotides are TGTGCCAGCAGCCAAGCGGGAGGTTCGTACAATGAGCAGTTCTTC. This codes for CASSQAGGSYNEQFF. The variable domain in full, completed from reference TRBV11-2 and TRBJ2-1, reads EAGVAQSPRYKIIEKRQSVAFWCNPISGHATLYWYQQILGQGPKLLIQFQNNGVVDDSQLPKDRFSAERLKGVDSTLKIQPAKLEDSAVYLCASSQAGGSYNEQFFGPGTRLTVL.

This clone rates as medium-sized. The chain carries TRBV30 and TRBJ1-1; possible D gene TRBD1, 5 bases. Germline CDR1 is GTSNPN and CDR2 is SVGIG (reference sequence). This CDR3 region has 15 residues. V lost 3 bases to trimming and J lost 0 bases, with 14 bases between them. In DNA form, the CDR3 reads TGTGCCTGGAGCGACCCGGGACGGCTGAACACTGAAGCTTTCTTT. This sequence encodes CAWSDPGRLNTEAFF.

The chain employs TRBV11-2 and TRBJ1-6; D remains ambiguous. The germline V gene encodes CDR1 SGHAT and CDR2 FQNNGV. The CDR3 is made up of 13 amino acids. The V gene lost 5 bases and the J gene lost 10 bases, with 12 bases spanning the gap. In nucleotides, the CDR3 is TGTGCCAGCAGCCCCCAGACGGCGTCACCCCTCCACTTT. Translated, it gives CASSPQTASPLHF.

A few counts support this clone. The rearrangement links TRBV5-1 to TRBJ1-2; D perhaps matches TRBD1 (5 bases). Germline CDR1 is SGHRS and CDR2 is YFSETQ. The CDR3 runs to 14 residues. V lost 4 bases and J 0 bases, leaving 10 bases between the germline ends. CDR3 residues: CASSPGGSNYGYTF. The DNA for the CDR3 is TGCGCCAGCAGCCCCGGGGGGTCTAACTATGGCTACACCTTC.

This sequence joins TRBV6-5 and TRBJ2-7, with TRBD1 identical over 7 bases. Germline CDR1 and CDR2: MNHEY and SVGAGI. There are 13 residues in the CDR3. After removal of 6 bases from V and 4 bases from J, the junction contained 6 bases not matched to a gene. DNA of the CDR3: TGTGCCAGCAGGCGGACAGGTTCGTACGAGCAGTACTTC. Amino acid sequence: CASRRTGSYEQYF.

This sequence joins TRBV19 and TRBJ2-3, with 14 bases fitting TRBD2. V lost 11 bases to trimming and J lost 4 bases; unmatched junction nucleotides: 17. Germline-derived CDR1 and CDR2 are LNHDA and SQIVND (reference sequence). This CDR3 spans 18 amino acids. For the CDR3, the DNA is TGTGCCGGGGGGAGACTAGCGGGAGGGAAGGGCGCATCAGATACGCAGTATTTT. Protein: CAGGRLAGGKGASDTQYF. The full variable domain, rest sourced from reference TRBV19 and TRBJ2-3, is DGGITQSPKYLFRKEGQNVTLSCEQNLNHDAMYWYRQDPGQGLRLIYYSQIVNDFQKGDIAEGYSVSREKKESFPLTVTSAQKNPTAFYLCAGGRLAGGKGASDTQYFGPGTRLTVL.

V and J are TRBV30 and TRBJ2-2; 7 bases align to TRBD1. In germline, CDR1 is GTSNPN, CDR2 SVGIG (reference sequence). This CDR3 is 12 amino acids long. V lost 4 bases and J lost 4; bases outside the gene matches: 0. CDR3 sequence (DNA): TGTGCCTGGACAGGGGGCACCGGGGAGCTGTTTTTT. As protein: CAWTGGTGELFF.